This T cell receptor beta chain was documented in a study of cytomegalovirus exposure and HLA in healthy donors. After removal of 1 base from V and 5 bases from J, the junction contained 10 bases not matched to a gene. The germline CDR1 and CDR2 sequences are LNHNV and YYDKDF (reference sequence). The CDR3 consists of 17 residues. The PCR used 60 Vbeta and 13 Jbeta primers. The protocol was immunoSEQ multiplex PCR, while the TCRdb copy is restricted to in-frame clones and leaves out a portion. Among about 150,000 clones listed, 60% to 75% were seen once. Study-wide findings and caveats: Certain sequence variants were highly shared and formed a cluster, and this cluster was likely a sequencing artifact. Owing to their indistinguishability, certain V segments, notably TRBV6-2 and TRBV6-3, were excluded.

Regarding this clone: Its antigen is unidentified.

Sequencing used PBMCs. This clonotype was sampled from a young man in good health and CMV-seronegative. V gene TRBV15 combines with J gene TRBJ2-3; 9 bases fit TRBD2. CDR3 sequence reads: CATSRAQQGLAGDTQYF. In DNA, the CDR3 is TGTGCCACCAGCAGAGCCCAACAGGGACTAGCAGGAGATACGCAGTATTTT.